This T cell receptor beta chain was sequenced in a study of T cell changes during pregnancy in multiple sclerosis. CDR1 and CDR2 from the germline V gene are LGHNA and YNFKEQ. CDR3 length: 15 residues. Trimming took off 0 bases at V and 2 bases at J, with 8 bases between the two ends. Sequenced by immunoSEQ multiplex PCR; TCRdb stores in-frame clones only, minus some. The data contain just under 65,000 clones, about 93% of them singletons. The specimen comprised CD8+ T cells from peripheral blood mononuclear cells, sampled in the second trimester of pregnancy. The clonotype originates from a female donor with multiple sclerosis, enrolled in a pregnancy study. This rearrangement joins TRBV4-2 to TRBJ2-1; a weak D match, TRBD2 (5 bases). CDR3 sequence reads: CASSQESGAYNEQFF. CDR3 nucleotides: TGTGCCAGCAGCCAAGAAAGCGGAGCCTACAATGAGCAGTTCTTC.